A single sample gave rise to the 9 T cell receptor beta chains below, sequenced in a study of T cells after yellow fever vaccination. TCRdb reanalysed the 5' RACE reads using MiXCR and keeps one entry per CDR3 protein. The data show around 73,000 distinct CDR3 sequences, 7.5% to 8% seen once. The specimen comprised CD8+ T cells sorted from PBMCs, sampled on the day of the yellow fever booster vaccination. These receptors all stem from a man aged 30-40 years who received the YFV17D yellow fever vaccine.

This clonotype was recorded at least ten times. The rearrangement links TRBV24-1 to TRBJ2-1; 14 bases fit TRBD2. The CDR3 loop spans 17 amino acids. V lost 4 bases and J lost 7; bases outside the gene matches: 8. The V gene's germline CDR1 is KGHDR and CDR2 SFDVKD. The CDR3 spells CATSELPGTSGSNEQFF. The CDR3, as DNA: TGTGCCACCAGTGAGCTTCCCGGGACTAGCGGGAGTAATGAGCAGTTCTTC.

This clonotype was seen a handful of times. The gene calls are TRBV2 and TRBJ2-7, with D possibly TRBD2 on 6 matching bases. The CDR3 loop spans 14 amino acids. Trimming took 3 bases from V and 2 from J, leaving 11 bases between them. The germline V gene encodes CDR1 SNHLY and CDR2 FYNNEI. The CDR3 DNA follows: TGTGCCAGCAGTGATAGGCGGGGAACCTACGAGCAGTACTTC. Translation: CASSDRRGTYEQYF.

V is TRBV23-1 and J is TRBJ2-1; 10 bases map to TRBD1. TRBV23-1 is reported as an ORF; its role is uncertain. The CDR3 totals 16 residues. V lost 3 bases, J lost 4 bases, and 6 bases stayed unmatched. CDR3 amino acids: CASSHTGTGEYNEQFF. CDR3 DNA: TGCGCCAGCAGTCACACCGGGACAGGGGAATACAATGAGCAGTTCTTC.

This rearrangement joins TRBV10-1 to TRBJ2-7, with 11 bases that match TRBD2. The V gene's germline CDR1 is WNHNN and CDR2 SYGVQD (reference sequence). The junction had 1 base not matched to a gene; V was cut back by 3 bases and J by 3 bases. CDR3 length equals 14 residues. The CDR3 here is CASSELAGDYEQYF. The CDR3 DNA reads TGCGCCAGCAGTGAACTAGCGGGAGACTACGAGCAGTACTTC.

This clonotype was seen only a few times. The V and J genes are TRBV7-9 and TRBJ2-3, with D perhaps given as TRBD1 or TRBD2 (5 bases each). Per germline, CDR1 SEHNR and CDR2 FQNEAQ (reference sequence). Trimming pared 9 bases from V and 4 bases from J, leaving 20 bases between. This CDR3 comprises 15 residues. The CDR3 sequence: CASTIGDLPADTQYF. The DNA for the CDR3 is TGTGCCAGTACAATAGGGGACCTCCCCGCAGATACGCAGTATTTT.

In its sample, this clonotype was seen a few times. Here the CDR3 DNA reads TGTGCCAGCAGTCCAGACGCTTATCAAGAGACCCAGTACTTC. Its protein is CASSPDAYQETQYF. V gene TRBV11-2 combines with J gene TRBJ2-5; unclear D gene. Trimming shortened V by 6 bases and J by 2 bases, and 13 bases separated the two germline ends. The CDR3 extends over 14 amino acids. Per the germline V gene, CDR1 is SGHAT and CDR2 is FQNNGV.

The chain carries TRBV27 and TRBJ2-1; no reliable D call. This CDR3 has 12 residues. Per germline, CDR1 MNHEY and CDR2 SMNVEV (reference sequence). The ends were cut back, 2 bases at V and 6 bases at J, with 5 bases in the middle. The DNA of the CDR3 is TGTGCCAGCAGTTTACCGACCAATGAGCAGTTCTTC. Its translation: CASSLPTNEQFF.

The chain employs TRBV29-1 and TRBJ2-7; weak D call: TRBD2 (5 bases). Trimming removed 6 bases at V and 9 bases at J, with 21 bases between. CDR1 is SQVTM, CDR2 ANQGSEA, per germline. This CDR3 region has 13 residues. CDR3 coding DNA: TGCAGCGTGACCGGGGTGGATCGGTTGGGGCAGTACTTC. This encodes CSVTGVDRLGQYF.

This clonotype was observed a few times. In nucleotides, the CDR3 is TGTGCCAGCTGTATTACTAACAGGGGATCTACAGATACGCAGTATTTT. This translates into CASCITNRGSTDTQYF. The V and J genes are TRBV12-3 or TRBV12-4 and TRBJ2-3; 7 bases are shared with TRBD1. This CDR3 is built from 16 residues. V lost 8 bases, J lost 3 bases, and 14 bases stayed unmatched.